The T cell receptor (beta chain) under discussion was sequenced for a study of long-term antiretroviral therapy in people with HIV. General study points: Even long-term ART left TRB diversity below transplant donor controls, despite gains. Whichever time point was examined, clones expanded before ART dominated the repertoire.

On this clone: The antigen remains undetermined.

Version v3.0 of the immunoSEQ assay ran at survey level. The repertoire was sequenced with immunoSEQ multiplex PCR; TCRdb's copy has only in-frame clones and lacks some. Among some 25,000 clones listed, about 86% were seen once. This TCR derives from a man in his thirties or forties with HIV. This material consisted of unsorted PBMCs, taken 0.7 years before starting antiretroviral therapy.

CDR3 sequence: CASSVGLTSGRLTGELFF. The CDR3 nucleotides are TGTGCCAGCAGCGTCGGGCTTACTAGCGGGAGGCTCACCGGGGAGCTGTTTTTT. The rearrangement uses TRBV11-2 and TRBJ2-2; 12 bases are a match to TRBD2. CDR3 size: 18 residues. Germline V gene lookup returns CDR1 SGHAT and CDR2 FQNNGV. With 5 bases clipped from V and 4 bases from J, the junction kept 11 bases outside the gene matches. Supplemented by reference TRBV11-2 and TRBJ2-2, the full variable domain reads EAGVAQSPRYKIIEKRQSVAFWCNPISGHATLYWYQQILGQGPKLLIQFQNNGVVDDSQLPKDRFSAERLKGVDSTLKIQPAKLEDSAVYLCASSVGLTSGRLTGELFFGEGSRLTVL.